Following are 28 T cell receptor beta chains from one sample sequenced in a study of blood T cell repertoires in COVID-19 (dated by TCRdb to 2018 to 2020). The protocol used for the library was the immunoSEQ multiplex PCR assay. TCRdb provides this immuneACCESS table in a form limited to in-frame rearrangements. Some clones are lacking; in checked studies, under half of them reflect an unresolved V gene, and why the rest are absent is not known. This sample gives about 24,000 clones in total; around four fifths of them show up just once. 2% to 2.5% of the sample lies in the top ten. The specimen sequenced was peripheral blood. The receptors here all came from a woman between 70 and 85 years old with COVID-19, enrolled during active disease.

The chain has TRBV5-1 and TRBJ1-2; a possible D gene is TRBD1 (6 bases). Germline CDR1 is SGHRS and CDR2 is YFSETQ. The CDR3 covers 13 residues. The V end was cut by 3 bases, the J end by 4 bases, with 10 bases between. The DNA of the CDR3 is TGCGCCAGCAGCTGGGACAAACTCTATGGCTACACCTTC. It encodes CASSWDKLYGYTF.

The gene calls are TRBV6-5 and TRBJ1-6; a weak D match, TRBD1 (6 bases). Germline V lookup: CDR1 MNHEY, CDR2 SVGAGI. The CDR3 consists of 14 residues. The V and J ends lost 5 bases and 5 bases respectively, with 10 bases between them. DNA of the CDR3: TGTGCCAGCAGTATAGGACAGAATAATTCACCCCTCCACTTT. Its protein product is CASSIGQNNSPLHF.

V gene TRBV11-2 combines with J gene TRBJ1-1, with D unclear. V lost 0 bases, J lost 1 base, and 12 bases lay in between. Germline V gene sequence: CDR1 SGHAT, CDR2 FQNNGV. The CDR3 contains 16 residues. The DNA of the CDR3 is TGTGCCAGCAGCTTAGAGTTTGGGAGCCGGAACACTGAAGCTTTCTTT. This gives the protein CASSLEFGSRNTEAFF.

The chain carries TRBV3-1 (or the pseudogene TRBV3-2) and TRBJ1-2, with unresolved D. Trimming pared 1 base from V and 4 bases from J, leaving 10 bases between. The CDR3 is made up of 14 amino acids. Germline CDR1 is LGHDT and CDR2 is YNNKEL (reference sequence). CDR3 amino acids: CASSQVPGVYGYTF. The CDR3 DNA reads TGTGCCAGCAGCCAAGTGCCGGGAGTCTATGGCTACACCTTC.

For the CDR3, the DNA is TGTGCCAGCAGCTTTTGGATGGGGCCCACGAGAGGAACTGAAGCTTTCTTT. This codes for CASSFWMGPTRGTEAFF. The chain is built from TRBV5-5 and TRBJ1-1, with D perhaps TRBD1 (5 bases). V lost 2 bases, J lost 5 bases, and 22 bases lay in between. This CDR3 contains 17 residues. CDR1 and CDR2 (germline): SGHKS, YYEKEE (reference sequence).

V and J are TRBV19 and TRBJ2-1; 7 nucleotides match TRBD2. The V gene end was trimmed by 3 bases and the J gene end by 10 bases; junction bases not matched to a gene: 21. Germline-derived CDR1 and CDR2 are LNHDA and SQIVND (reference sequence). There are 18 residues in the CDR3. The CDR3 protein is CASSIGRGSRLSEEEQFF. As DNA, the CDR3 is TGTGCCAGTAGTATTGGGAGGGGTTCGCGACTTTCTGAGGAAGAGCAGTTCTTC.

The chain recombines TRBV14 with TRBJ2-1; D is possibly TRBD2 (5 bases). The V end was cut by 7 bases, the J end by 3 bases, with 13 bases between. The CDR3 consists of 14 residues. CDR1 and CDR2 (germline): SGHDN, FVKESK. CDR3 sequence: CASTLERSYNEQFF. For the CDR3, the DNA is TGTGCCAGCACCCTGGAGCGGAGCTACAATGAGCAGTTCTTC. Full variable domain (outside the CDR3, taken from reference TRBV14 and TRBJ2-1): EAGVTQFPSHSVIEKGQTVTLRCDPISGHDNLYWYRRVMGKEIKFLLHFVKESKQDESGMPNNRFLAERTGGTYSTLKVQPAELEDSGVYFCASTLERSYNEQFFGPGTRLTVL.

This clone was recorded a few times. The J gene is TRBJ1-4, the V gene TRBV7-9; 7 positions match TRBD1. The CDR3 spans 19 residues. Germline trimming cut 4 bases from V and 0 bases from J; bases unmatched to any gene: 14. Germline CDR1 reads SEHNR; CDR2 reads FQNEAQ (reference sequence). This chain's CDR3 is CASSSRRGTAEATNEKLFF. As DNA, the CDR3 is TGTGCCAGCAGCTCACGCAGGGGGACAGCCGAAGCAACTAATGAAAAACTGTTTTTT.

The chain joins TRBV10-3 to TRBJ2-7; 11 nucleotides match TRBD1. Germline V gene data show CDR1 as ENHRY and CDR2 as SYGVKD. The CDR3 is 15 residues long. The V gene end was trimmed by 3 bases and the J gene end by 3 bases; junction bases not matched to a gene: 4. CDR3 sequence: CAISDPGTGGYEQYF. DNA for the CDR3: TGTGCCATCAGTGACCCCGGGACAGGGGGCTACGAGCAGTACTTC.

The chain has TRBV5-4 and TRBJ2-7, with D maybe TRBD2 (7 bases). The CDR3 covers 14 residues. The V and J ends lost 1 base and 4 bases respectively, with 12 bases between them. CDR1 and CDR2 (germline): SGHNT, YYREEE (reference sequence). The CDR3 reads CASSLRGGAYEQYF. The CDR3 nucleotides read TGTGCCAGCAGCTTGCGTGGGGGGGCGTACGAGCAGTACTTC.

This sequence joins TRBV12-3 or TRBV12-4 and TRBJ1-2; possibly TRBD1 for D (5 bases). This CDR3 spans 11 amino acids. V lost 2 bases and J lost 13, with 11 bases in between. In nucleotides, the CDR3 is TGTGCCAGCAGTTTATTCAGGGAGGCCACCTTC. This gives the protein CASSLFREATF.

The V and J genes are TRBV2 and TRBJ1-2; 8 bases line up with TRBD1. From germline, CDR1 is SNHLY and CDR2 FYNNEI. CDR3 length: 14 residues. J gave up 8 bases and V 2 bases, and 7 bases lay outside the gene matches. The chain's CDR3 is CASSERQGAEGYTF. For the CDR3, the DNA is TGTGCCAGCAGTGAAAGGCAGGGGGCGGAAGGCTACACCTTC.

The chain employs TRBV19 and TRBJ1-1; D is unresolved. V lost 7 bases, J lost 6 bases, and 15 bases lay in between. There are 13 residues in the CDR3. Germline CDR1 LNHDA, CDR2 SQIVND (reference sequence). The CDR3 sequence: CASTMGSWAEAFF. For the CDR3, the DNA is TGTGCCAGTACCATGGGGAGTTGGGCTGAAGCTTTCTTT.

The chain uses TRBV11-1 and TRBJ2-1; a possible D gene is TRBD1 (6 bases). The CDR3 sequence is 15 residues long. In germline, CDR1 is SGHAT, CDR2 FQDESV (reference sequence). V was shortened by 5 bases and J by 4 bases, with 15 bases between the two germline ends. CDR3 in DNA: TGTGCCAGCAGCCGGGGAAGGGGGTTGTACAATGAGCAGTTCTTC. Protein product: CASSRGRGLYNEQFF.

The chain employs TRBV2 and TRBJ2-2, with 11 bases that match TRBD2. The CDR3 loop spans 17 amino acids. Germline V lookup: CDR1 SNHLY, CDR2 FYNNEI. V lost 5 bases and J lost 5; bases outside the gene matches: 10. The CDR3 bases are TGTGCCAGCAGTACGGATCGGACTAGCGGGTCTACCGGGGAGCTGTTTTTT. This gives the protein CASSTDRTSGSTGELFF.

The rearrangement joins TRBV19 to TRBJ1-5; D is perhaps TRBD1 (6 bases). In germline, CDR1 is LNHDA, CDR2 SQIVND (reference sequence). The V end was cut by 0 bases, the J end by 8 bases, with 23 bases between. There are 18 residues in the CDR3. CDR3 sequence (DNA): TGTGCCAGTAGTATAGATCGGGGTAGTTTCCAGGGGAGGGAGCCCCAGCATTTT. It encodes CASSIDRGSFQGREPQHF.

V usage is TRBV4-3 and J usage is TRBJ2-3; D is possibly TRBD2 (6 bases). The CDR3 has 16 amino acids. CDR1 and CDR2 (germline): LGHNA, YSLEER. V lost 2 bases to trimming and J lost 0 bases, with 12 bases between them. The CDR3 nucleotides are TGCGCCAGCAGCCAACTTAGCGGTCCTAGCACAGATACGCAGTATTTT. This translates into CASSQLSGPSTDTQYF.

V is TRBV7-8 and J is TRBJ2-7; 9 nucleotides agree with TRBD1. CDR1 is SGHVS, CDR2 FQNEAQ, per germline. The CDR3 extends over 14 amino acids. The trim removed 1 base at V and 3 bases at J, leaving 1 base unmatched. CDR3 amino acids: CASSLGQGGYEQYV. CDR3 DNA: TGTGCCAGCAGCTTAGGACAGGGGGGCTACGAGCAGTACGTC.

The V call is TRBV7-2, the J call TRBJ2-2; 10 nucleotides align to TRBD2. The V segment lost 5 bases and the J segment 1 base; nucleotides outside the gene matches: 4. Looked up from germline, CDR1 is SGHTA and CDR2 is FQGNSA. This CDR3 has 16 amino acids. CDR3 nucleotides: TGTGCCAGCAGCACACTAGCGGGGAGGAACACCGGGGAGCTGTTTTTT. Translated: CASSTLAGRNTGELFF. Combining the CDR3 with reference TRBV7-2 and TRBJ2-2 gives the whole variable domain GAGVSQSPSNKVTEKGKDVELRCDPISGHTALYWYRQSLGQGLEFLIYFQGNSAPDKSGLPSDRFSAERTGGSVSTLTIQRTQQEDSAVYLCASSTLAGRNTGELFFGEGSRLTVL.

The chain employs TRBV20-1 and TRBJ1-1; 8 nucleotides agree with TRBD1. Germline CDR1 is DFQATT and CDR2 is SNEGSKA (reference sequence). Losses at the gene ends were 3 bases for V and 8 bases for J; bases not matched to a gene: 5. CDR3 length: 12 amino acids. CDR3 in DNA: TGCAGTGCTAGTTCGGACAGGGCAGAAGCTTTCTTT. Its protein is CSASSDRAEAFF.

The CDR3 DNA follows: TGCGCCAGCAGCCAAGGAGGGAACACTGAAGCTTTCTTT. Translating it yields CASSQGGNTEAFF. The chain carries TRBV4-1 and TRBJ1-1; D unclear. V gave up 1 base and J gave up 1 base, with 4 bases separating them. CDR1 is MGHRA, CDR2 YSYEKL, per germline. This CDR3 contains 13 residues.

The table lists this clone with a count of one. This chain links TRBV6-2 or TRBV6-3 with TRBJ1-5, with a tentative D call TRBD1 (5 bases). CDR1 and CDR2 from the germline V gene are MNHEY and SVGEGT. Trimming stripped 2 bases from V and 3 bases from J, with 8 bases between. There are 14 residues in the CDR3. The chain's CDR3 is CASSYRRANQPQHF. The CDR3 DNA reads TGTGCCAGCAGTTACCGCAGGGCCAATCAGCCCCAGCATTTT.

This chain joins TRBV28 and TRBJ2-3, with TRBD2 as a possible D gene (6 bases). Trimming cost V 5 bases and J 1 base, with 13 bases left between them. Per the germline V gene, CDR1 is MDHEN and CDR2 is SYDVKM. The CDR3 is 15 residues long. The CDR3 DNA is TGTGCCAGCAGTACAAGGGGCGGGGGCACAGATACGCAGTATTTT. It codes for CASSTRGGGTDTQYF.

The J gene is TRBJ2-7, the V gene TRBV29-1; maybe TRBD1 (6 bases). Germline-derived CDR1 and CDR2 are SQVTM and ANQGSEA. V was cut by 5 bases and J by 0 bases, with 14 bases left in between. CDR3 size: 14 residues. CDR3: CSVRPDSLSYEQYF. For the CDR3, the DNA is TGCAGCGTTAGGCCGGACAGCCTCTCCTACGAGCAGTACTTC.

This rearrangement joins TRBV3-1 (or the pseudogene TRBV3-2) to TRBJ2-2, with a tentative D call TRBD1 (5 bases). The V end was cut by 4 bases, the J end by 2 bases, with 14 bases between. Germline CDR1 LGHDT, CDR2 YNNKEL (reference sequence). The CDR3 has 16 amino acids. CDR3 in amino acids: CASSPGQGRNTGELFF. CDR3 bases: TGTGCCAGCAGCCCCGGGCAGGGAAGAAACACCGGGGAGCTGTTTTTT.

J is TRBJ1-4 and V is TRBV3-1 (or the pseudogene TRBV3-2); D remains unclear. Between the trimmed V and J ends, which lost 4 bases and 7 bases, there was a span of 13 bases. Germline V CDR1 and CDR2: LGHDT, YNNKEL (reference sequence). This CDR3 has 14 residues. CDR3 in amino acids: CASSLASRGEKLFF. The CDR3 DNA reads as TGTGCCAGCAGCCTGGCTTCACGGGGTGAAAAACTGTTTTTT.

This chain uses TRBV29-1 with TRBJ1-5; maybe TRBD1 (5 bases). Germline CDR1 and CDR2: SQVTM and ANQGSEA. The V end lost 4 bases, the J end lost 5 bases, and 12 bases lay between the germline ends. This CDR3 has 13 residues. CDR3 DNA sequence: TGCAGCGTTGGGAAGGGGATCGATCAGCCCCAGCATTTT. Protein: CSVGKGIDQPQHF.

The chain has TRBV19 and TRBJ2-2; 11 positions agree with TRBD2. The V and J ends lost 4 bases and 4 bases, in that order; junction bases with no gene match: 8. The CDR3 runs to 17 residues. Germline values: CDR1 LNHDA, CDR2 SQIVND (reference sequence). For the CDR3, the DNA is TGTGCCAGTAGTAATTCTCTAGCGGGGGGTGTCACCGGGGAGCTGTTTTTT. Translated: CASSNSLAGGVTGELFF.